Shown below are 20 T cell receptor beta chains from a single sample sequenced in a study of T cells in Graves' hyperthyroidism and ophthalmopathy. The CDR3 regions of TCR beta were amplified from RNA transcripts. First-round RT-PCR with HTBI primers amplified the TCR CDR3 region. TCRdb reprocessed the multiplex PCR reads via MiXCR and lists one record per CDR3 protein. Seen here are around 700,000 distinct CDR3 sequences, roughly 20% observed once, and the top ten hold 16%. Sequencing input: blood. The receptors were gathered from a woman aged 50 to 60 with Graves' hyperthyroidism that later progressed to Graves' ophthalmopathy.

This clonotype was seen more than once but under ten times. The DNA of the CDR3 is TGTGCCTTGGGGGCCCCTGAAGCTTTCTTT. Protein product: CALGAPEAFF. V and J are TRBV6-1 and TRBJ1-1; D is perhaps TRBD1 (6 bases). Trimming took off 11 bases at V and 6 bases at J, with 10 bases between the two ends. This CDR3 is built from 10 residues. The V gene's germline CDR1 is MNHNS and CDR2 SASEGT.

This clonotype came up many times. The chain employs TRBV7-8 and TRBJ1-5; D unclear. Germline V lookup: CDR1 SGHVS, CDR2 FQNEAQ. Trimming shortened V by 5 bases and J by 4 bases, and 18 bases separated the two germline ends. This CDR3 is 16 amino acids long. The CDR3 DNA reads as TGTGCCAGCAGCCACAACATAGGAAACCTGAATCAGCCCCAGCATTTT. Its translation: CASSHNIGNLNQPQHF.

J is TRBJ2-2 and V is TRBV27; maybe TRBD1 (6 bases). This CDR3 has 16 amino acids. The germline V gene has CDR1 MNHEY and CDR2 SMNVEV (reference sequence). The V end was cut by 8 bases, the J end by 5 bases, with 21 bases between. CDR3 nucleotides: TGTGCCAGCGGCTTACAGAGACAGGAGATAACCGGGGAGCTGTTTTTT. It codes for CASGLQRQEITGELFF.

In its sample, this clonotype was seen a few times. The chain is built from TRBV6-1 and TRBJ2-3; 15 positions match TRBD2. V was clipped by 6 bases and J by 4 bases; unmatched bases: 5. The CDR3 has 16 amino acids. From germline, CDR1 is MNHNS and CDR2 SASEGT. CDR3 residues: CASRGTSGGLADTQYF. DNA for the CDR3: TGTGCCAGCAGGGGGACTAGCGGGGGGCTGGCAGATACGCAGTATTTT.

This clonotype occurred a few times. The rearrangement joins TRBV7-2 to TRBJ1-6, with D tentatively TRBD1 (5 bases). This CDR3 has 15 amino acids. V dropped 6 bases and J dropped 7 bases, with 16 bases sitting between them. CDR1 is SGHTA and CDR2 is FQGNSA in the germline V gene. The CDR3 loop is CASRLWQGDNSPLHF. The DNA of the CDR3 is TGTGCCAGCAGACTTTGGCAGGGCGACAATTCACCCCTCCACTTT.

The chain has TRBV4-1 and TRBJ1-3; 8 bases agree with TRBD1. The CDR3 extends over 15 amino acids. Germline trimming cut 4 bases from V and 3 bases from J; bases unmatched to any gene: 5. In germline, CDR1 is MGHRA, CDR2 YSYEKL. The CDR3 spells CASSLRDRLGNTIYF. For the CDR3, the DNA is TGCGCCAGCAGCCTCCGGGACAGGCTTGGAAACACCATATATTTT.

This clonotype came up a few times. The V call is TRBV4-1, the J call TRBJ1-1; the D gene is possibly TRBD1 (6 bases). Germline V lookup: CDR1 MGHRA, CDR2 YSYEKL. V lost 6 bases, J lost 2 bases, and 22 bases lay in between. The CDR3 is made up of 17 amino acids. The CDR3 spells CASRLLGGAGLNTEAFF. CDR3 sequence (DNA): TGCGCCAGCAGGCTTTTGGGGGGGGCCGGATTAAACACTGAAGCTTTCTTT.

This clonotype was observed many times. The chain links TRBV11-2 to TRBJ2-7, with D possibly matching TRBD1 (5 bases). Germline CDR1 and CDR2: SGHAT and FQNNGV. Trimming stripped 5 bases from V and 4 bases from J, with 15 bases between. The CDR3 consists of 14 residues. This chain's CDR3 is CASSQDKMFYEQYF. The CDR3 DNA reads as TGTGCCAGCAGCCAGGACAAGATGTTTTACGAGCAGTACTTC.

This clonotype occurred many times. The chain combines TRBV2 with TRBJ2-7; D unclear. Per the germline V gene, CDR1 is SNHLY and CDR2 is FYNNEI. The CDR3 loop spans 15 amino acids. Trimming cost V 3 bases and J 0 bases, with 12 bases left between them. The CDR3 sequence: CASSERIFLSYEQYF. CDR3 DNA: TGTGCCAGCAGTGAGAGGATTTTTCTCTCCTACGAGCAGTACTTC.

This clonotype was found a few times. The V and J genes are TRBV19 and TRBJ2-2; D is undetermined. CDR1 is LNHDA, CDR2 SQIVND, per germline (reference sequence). This CDR3 region has 14 residues. Trimming pared 3 bases from V and 3 bases from J, leaving 8 bases between. CDR3 sequence (DNA): TGTGCCAGTAGTATGGGAAGGGACACCGGGGAGCTGTTTTTT. This encodes CASSMGRDTGELFF.

The chain links TRBV6-1 to TRBJ2-5; 16 nucleotides align to TRBD2. Trimming at V came to 5 bases and at J to 5 bases, leaving 11 bases not matched to a gene. CDR3 length: 18 amino acids. Per germline, CDR1 MNHNS and CDR2 SASEGT. CDR3 sequence (DNA): TGTGCCAGCAGTCGGCCGGGACTAGCGGGGGGGCCCGGGGAGACCCAGTACTTC. As protein: CASSRPGLAGGPGETQYF.

This clonotype was seen only a few times. The CDR3 is CASSLNPQRADTQYF. Written as DNA, the CDR3 is TGTGCCAGCAGTTTAAACCCGCAAAGAGCAGATACGCAGTATTTT. This chain links TRBV27 with TRBJ2-3; D gene ambiguous. CDR1 and CDR2 (germline): MNHEY, SMNVEV (reference sequence). The V and J ends lost 2 bases and 4 bases respectively, with 13 bases between them. The CDR3 length is 15 residues.

A word on this clonotype: Since a much larger clone is just one base distant, this may be a read error. The V call is TRBV12-3 or TRBV12-4, the J call TRBJ1-5; 7 positions match TRBD1. This CDR3 is built from 16 residues. J lost 3 bases, V lost 6 bases, and 11 bases had no gene match. As DNA, the CDR3 is TGTGCCAGCAGCCCCACGACAGGGCCGATCAATCAGCCCCAGCATTTT. Its translation is CASSPTTGPINQPQHF.

This clonotype was found many times. The chain uses TRBV12-3 or TRBV12-4 and TRBJ2-7, with TRBD1 identical over 9 bases. The junction had 10 bases not matched to a gene; V was cut back by 5 bases and J by 5 bases. The CDR3 totals 15 residues. Here the CDR3 DNA reads TGTGCCAGCAGTAGATGGGACAGGGTTATCGACGAGCAGTACTTC. Translated, it gives CASSRWDRVIDEQYF.

The J gene is TRBJ1-3, the V gene TRBV7-2; D call uncertain. The CDR3 spans 14 residues. Germline V gene lookup returns CDR1 SGHTA and CDR2 FQGNSA. V was shortened by 4 bases and J by 0 bases, with 7 bases between the two germline ends. In DNA form, the CDR3 reads TGTGCCAGCAGCTCTCAGGTCTCTGGAAACACCATATATTTT. Its protein product is CASSSQVSGNTIYF. Variable domain in full (rest from reference TRBV7-2 and TRBJ1-3): GAGVSQSPSNKVTEKGKDVELRCDPISGHTALYWYRQSLGQGLEFLIYFQGNSAPDKSGLPSDRFSAERTGGSVSTLTIQRTQQEDSAVYLCASSSQVSGNTIYFGEGSWLTVV.

This clonotype was detected only a few times. The rearrangement links TRBV12-3 or TRBV12-4 to TRBJ2-7; D remains ambiguous. The CDR3 has 12 amino acids. The V gene lost 6 bases and the J gene lost 6 bases, with 12 bases spanning the gap. The CDR3 is CASSFLGREQYF. The CDR3, as DNA: TGTGCCAGCAGCTTCCTTGGCCGCGAGCAGTACTTC.

The V and J genes are TRBV10-3 and TRBJ1-2; TRBD1 might be the D (5 bases). This CDR3 is built from 11 residues. The V end was cut by 6 bases, the J end by 7 bases, with 9 bases between. Germline CDR1 reads ENHRY; CDR2 reads SYGVKD. CDR3 nucleotide sequence: TGTGCCATCAGCCAGGGATTTGGCTACACCTTC. It yields the protein CAISQGFGYTF.

This clonotype was counted at least ten times. The gene calls are TRBV20-1 and TRBJ2-7, with D maybe TRBD1 (5 bases). Germline CDR1 is DFQATT and CDR2 is SNEGSKA (reference sequence). Trimming left V 6 bases short and J 0 bases short, with 18 bases between. The CDR3 runs to 15 residues. The DNA for the CDR3 is TGCAGTGCCAACCACCGGGTGGGGCCCTCCTACGAGCAGTACTTC. Translation gives CSANHRVGPSYEQYF.

This clonotype came up once. This CDR3 is CSARVSYGSEYYNEQFF. The CDR3 DNA reads as TGCAGTGCTAGAGTTTCATACGGTAGCGAATACTACAATGAGCAGTTCTTC. V usage is TRBV20-1 and J usage is TRBJ2-1; TRBD2 is a possible D gene (5 bases). CDR3 length equals 17 residues. Looked up from germline, CDR1 is DFQATT and CDR2 is SNEGSKA (reference sequence). V lost 1 base and J 3 bases, leaving 19 bases between the germline ends.

There are many counts of this clonotype. The chain couples TRBV2 to TRBJ1-3, with 8 bases aligning to TRBD1. Germline assignment: CDR1 SNHLY and CDR2 FYNNEI. Trimming cost V 6 bases and J 1 base; bases outside gene matches: 8. CDR3 length: 16 amino acids. The CDR3 bases are TGTGCCAGCAGCGGAGTCAGGACAGGGTCTGGAAACACCATATATTTT. Protein sequence: CASSGVRTGSGNTIYF. Combining the CDR3 with reference TRBV2 and TRBJ1-3 gives the whole variable domain EPEVTQTPSHQVTQMGQEVILRCVPISNHLYFYWYRQILGQKVEFLVSFYNNEISEKSEIFDDQFSVERPDGSNFTLKIRSTKLEDSAMYFCASSGVRTGSGNTIYFGEGSWLTVV.